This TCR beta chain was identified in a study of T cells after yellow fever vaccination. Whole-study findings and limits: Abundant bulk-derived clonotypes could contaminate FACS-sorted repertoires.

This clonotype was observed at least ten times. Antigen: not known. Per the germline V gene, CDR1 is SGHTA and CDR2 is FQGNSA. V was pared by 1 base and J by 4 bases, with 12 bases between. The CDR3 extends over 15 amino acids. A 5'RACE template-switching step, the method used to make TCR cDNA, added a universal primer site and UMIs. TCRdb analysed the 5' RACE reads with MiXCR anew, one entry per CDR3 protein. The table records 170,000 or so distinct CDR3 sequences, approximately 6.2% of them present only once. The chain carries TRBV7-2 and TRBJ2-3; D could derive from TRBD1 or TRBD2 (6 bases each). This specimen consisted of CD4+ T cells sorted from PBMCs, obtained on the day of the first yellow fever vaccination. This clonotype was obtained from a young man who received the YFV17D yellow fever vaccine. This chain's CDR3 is CASSLVWGAADTQYF. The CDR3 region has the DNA TGTGCCAGCAGCTTAGTTTGGGGGGCGGCAGATACGCAGTATTTT.